This T cell receptor beta chain was documented in a study of T cells in Graves' hyperthyroidism and ophthalmopathy. This clonotype has only a few counts. Losses at the gene ends were 1 base for V and 6 bases for J; bases not matched to a gene: 9. CDR3 length equals 17 residues. Germline CDR1 reads DFQATT; CDR2 reads SNEGSKA (reference sequence). Regions amplified from RNA transcripts were the TCR beta CDR3 regions. The HTBI primer set served for first-round RT-PCR of the TCR CDR3. TCRdb used MiXCR to reprocess the multiplex PCR reads, holding one entry per CDR3 protein. The table lists 750,000 to 950,000 distinct CDR3 sequences, 38% of them singletons. Each diagnosis drew on symptoms, thyroxine, TRAb, thyroid ultrasound and orbital computed tomography findings. From more than 9.5 ml of fresh peripheral blood, PBMCs were isolated.

J is TRBJ2-5 and V is TRBV20-1, with TRBD2 identical over 15 bases. Sequenced input: blood. The TCR was taken from a young man with Graves' hyperthyroidism. The CDR3 here is CSARVWGTSGGMQTQYF. The DNA of the CDR3 is TGCAGTGCTAGAGTGTGGGGGACTAGCGGGGGGATGCAGACCCAGTACTTC.